Shown below are 15 T cell receptor beta chains from a single sample sequenced in a study of T cell repertoires in cytomegalovirus infection. Antigens for these TCRs are unknown. One entry per CDR3 protein, called by TCRdb with MiXCR from the reads. This sample carries around 120,000 distinct CDR3 sequences, more than 20% of them seen once, and the ten largest clones take 34%. Sequences were obtained from PBMCs, sequenced either directly or after in vitro stimulation (not recorded which). All receptors derive from a human donor in good health (CMV status not recorded). Some clones in this sample may be carry-over from other donors' samples.

This chain links TRBV24-1 with TRBJ2-1; no clear D. The CDR3 is 11 residues long. The germline gives CDR1 KGHDR, CDR2 SFDVKD. V lost 5 bases and J lost 8, with 6 bases in between. CDR3 DNA: TGTGCCACCAGTGGACTTGATGAGCAGTTCTTC. Translation: CATSGLDEQFF.

This clonotype has more than one count but fewer than ten. CDR3 bases: TGCAGCGTTGAGGGGACAGGCGTGGGGGATACGCAGTATTTT. Its translation: CSVEGTGVGDTQYF. The gene calls are TRBV29-1 and TRBJ2-3; 8 nucleotides align to TRBD1. Germline lookup yields CDR1 SQVTM and CDR2 ANQGSEA. With 3 bases clipped from V and 6 bases from J, the junction kept 8 bases outside the gene matches. There are 14 residues in the CDR3.

The rearrangement links TRBV6-1 to TRBJ1-5; D is ambiguous. Per germline, CDR1 MNHNS and CDR2 SASEGT. CDR3 length: 12 residues. Between the trimmed V and J ends, which lost 10 bases and 5 bases, there was a span of 12 bases. In DNA, the CDR3 is TGTGCCATCGGATGGTGGGATCAGCCCCAGCATTTT. Amino acids: CAIGWWDQPQHF.

CDR3 sequence reads: CASSLVGQRTDTQYF. As DNA, the CDR3 is TGTGCCAGCAGCTTAGTGGGACAGCGCACAGATACGCAGTATTTT. The rearrangement joins TRBV7-2 to TRBJ2-3; TRBD1 agrees at 7 bases. V was pared by 1 base and J by 1 base, with 2 bases of the junction left unmatched. CDR1 and CDR2 from the germline V gene are SGHTA and FQGNSA. This CDR3 comprises 15 residues.

The rearrangement links TRBV27 to TRBJ2-7; TRBD2 agrees at 8 bases. From germline, CDR1 is MNHEY and CDR2 SMNVEV (reference sequence). The CDR3 has 14 amino acids. V gave up 6 bases and J gave up 1 base; unmatched junction bases: 5. CDR3 DNA sequence: TGTGCCAGCAGCCGGACTAGCCAATCCTACGAGCAGTACGTC. This translates into CASSRTSQSYEQYV.

The table lists this clonotype with many counts. This chain uses TRBV7-2 with TRBJ1-1; D is unresolved. V lost 5 bases to trimming and J lost 5 bases, with 18 bases between them. Germline V gives CDR1 SGHTA, CDR2 FQGNSA. This CDR3 has 15 residues. The CDR3 region has the DNA TGTGCCAGCAGCCCGCGGCAGGCTGCTACGACTGAAGCTTTCTTT. Protein sequence: CASSPRQAATTEAFF.

The sample holds a few counts of this clonotype. The V and J genes are TRBV20-1 and TRBJ1-1; a weak D match, TRBD1 (6 bases). The V end was cut by 6 bases, the J end by 6 bases, with 20 bases between. Germline CDR1 is DFQATT and CDR2 is SNEGSKA (reference sequence). CDR3 length: 14 residues. The DNA for the CDR3 is TGCAGTGCCAGACCAGGGGCCCTCACCGCTGAAGCTTTCTTT. It specifies CSARPGALTAEAFF.

This rearrangement joins TRBV29-1 to TRBJ2-1, with TRBD2 matching 11 bases. The CDR3 contains 16 residues. The germline V gene encodes CDR1 SQVTM and CDR2 ANQGSEA. V shed 4 bases, J shed 0 bases, and the junction held 5 bases outside the gene matches. The DNA for the CDR3 is TGCAGCGTTGGGTCGACTAGCGGGATCTCCTACAATGAGCAGTTCTTC. This translates into CSVGSTSGISYNEQFF.

The rearrangement joins TRBV27 to TRBJ2-2, with a possible D match to TRBD2 (5 bases). This CDR3 contains 14 residues. CDR1 and CDR2 (germline): MNHEY, SMNVEV (reference sequence). The V end lost 5 bases, the J end lost 4 bases, and 11 bases lay between the germline ends. The CDR3 DNA follows: TGTGCCAGCAGTCCAAATAGCGTCACCGGGGAGCTGTTTTTT. Protein product: CASSPNSVTGELFF.

This clonotype was detected ten times or more. The chain carries TRBV7-2 and TRBJ1-2; no firm D call. The germline V and J ends were trimmed by 2 bases and 7 bases, with 11 bases remaining between them. The length of the CDR3 is 13 residues. CDR1 is SGHTA and CDR2 is FQGNSA in the germline V gene. CDR3 protein: CASSLTSPSGYTF. CDR3 DNA: TGTGCCAGCAGCTTAACCAGCCCCTCTGGCTACACCTTC.

This chain joins TRBV28 and TRBJ2-7; TRBD1 matches at 8 bases. V gave up 6 bases and J gave up 4 bases; unmatched junction bases: 5. The CDR3 length is 13 residues. Germline V lookup: CDR1 MDHEN, CDR2 SYDVKM. CDR3 DNA sequence: TGTGCCAGCAGCTCGGGACAGGAGTACGAGCAGTACGTC. Translated, it gives CASSSGQEYEQYV.

This clonotype has more than one count but fewer than ten. The chain links TRBV28 to TRBJ2-2; TRBD2 aligns across 9 bases. The germline gives CDR1 MDHEN, CDR2 SYDVKM. V lost 5 bases to trimming and J lost 2 bases; unmatched junction nucleotides: 9. The CDR3 has 17 amino acids. As DNA, the CDR3 is TGTGCCAGCAGTCAACTATTAGCGGGGGTTAACACCGGGGAGCTGTTTTTT. It yields the protein CASSQLLAGVNTGELFF. The variable domain in full, completed from reference TRBV28 and TRBJ2-2, reads DVKVTQSSRYLVKRTGEKVFLECVQDMDHENMFWYRQDPGLGLRLIYFSYDVKMKEKGDIPEGYSVSREKKERFSLILESASTNQTSMYLCASSQLLAGVNTGELFFGEGSRLTVL.

This chain links TRBV7-2 with TRBJ2-1; D possibly corresponds to TRBD1 (6 bases). The V end was cut by 1 base, the J end by 0 bases, with 13 bases between. Germline CDR1 and CDR2: SGHTA and FQGNSA. The length of the CDR3 is 17 residues. The CDR3 bases are TGTGCCAGCAGCTTAGTACAGGGTGGGAGCTCCTACAATGAGCAGTTCTTC. It is translated as CASSLVQGGSSYNEQFF.

This clonotype was counted once. This rearrangement joins TRBV5-4 to TRBJ1-6; 8 nucleotides line up with TRBD1. Trimming took 4 bases from V and 11 from J; bases not matched to a gene: 8. The CDR3 extends over 14 amino acids. From germline, CDR1 is SGHNT and CDR2 YYREEE (reference sequence). CDR3 nucleotide sequence: TGTGCCAGCAGCCCCGGGACAGGAGATACACCCCTCCACTTT. Its protein product is CASSPGTGDTPLHF.

The chain has TRBV6-5 and TRBJ2-3, with D maybe TRBD2 (6 bases). V was clipped by 1 base and J by 8 bases, with 19 bases between them. Looked up from germline, CDR1 is MNHEY and CDR2 is SVGAGI. There are 16 residues in the CDR3. The CDR3 nucleotides read TGTGCCAGCAGTTACTTGGCTGCGGGGCCAGTGGGTACGCAGTATTTT. Protein: CASSYLAAGPVGTQYF.